The 21 T cell receptor beta chains listed next were all sequenced from one sample in a study of T-cell reconstitution after alpha-beta-depleted transplantation in children. Using unique molecular identifiers, the investigators prepared the TCRbeta library. TCRdb analysed the PCR reads with MiXCR anew, one entry per CDR3 protein. The sample lists around 370,000 distinct CDR3 sequences; 10% to 13% were seen once. Sequencing used PBMCs from the stem cell graft donor, obtained from the stem cell graft. These receptor sequences come from a human donor who donated a stem cell graft to a child with acute lymphoblastic leukemia.

This chain joins TRBV6-6 and TRBJ1-2, with no clear D. CDR3 length: 11 residues. Germline V gene sequence: CDR1 MNHNY, CDR2 SVGAGI (reference sequence). V dropped 4 bases and J dropped 8 bases, with 8 bases sitting between them. The CDR3, as DNA: TGTGCCAGCAGTTCTGCTGTGGGCTACACCTTC. It specifies CASSSAVGYTF.

This clonotype was observed a handful of times. Germline and junction disagree at one end, which may indicate a read error. The rearrangement uses TRBV29-1 and TRBJ2-3; 10 positions agree with TRBD2. The CDR3 loop spans 15 amino acids. CDR1 SQVTM and CDR2 ANQGSEA come from the germline V gene. The CDR3 protein is CSPLVQREGTDTQYF. The CDR3 DNA sequence: TGCAGCCCCCTAGTCCAGCGGGAGGGCACGGATACGCAGTATTTT.

The V call is TRBV20-1, the J call TRBJ2-3; 9 bases agree with TRBD2. This CDR3 has 16 amino acids. Germline V gene sequence: CDR1 DFQATT, CDR2 SNEGSKA (reference sequence). Losses at the gene ends were 1 base for V and 3 bases for J; bases not matched to a gene: 8. The CDR3 DNA reads as TGCAGTGCTAGAGTTACTAGCGGGTTTCTAACAGATACGCAGTATTTT. Protein product: CSARVTSGFLTDTQYF.

V and J are TRBV7-8 and TRBJ2-2; 9 positions match TRBD1. Germline CDR1 SGHVS, CDR2 FQNEAQ. The CDR3 consists of 15 residues. V gave up 6 bases and J gave up 6 bases; unmatched junction bases: 8. CDR3 in DNA: TGTGCCAGCAGATACAGGGGGCCCTTCTCCGGGGAGCTGTTTTTT. It encodes CASRYRGPFSGELFF.

The rearrangement links TRBV18 to TRBJ2-1, with 13 bases that match TRBD2. The CDR3 length is 16 residues. From germline, CDR1 is KGHSH and CDR2 LQKENI. Unmatched junction bases numbered 3, after V lost 4 bases and J lost 3 bases. CDR3 sequence (DNA): TGTGCCAGCTCACGGGGACTAGCGGGGAACTACAATGAGCAGTTCTTC. Translation: CASSRGLAGNYNEQFF.

This clonotype was recorded a few times. V and J are TRBV27 and TRBJ2-4, with D unclear. From germline, CDR1 is MNHEY and CDR2 SMNVEV (reference sequence). The CDR3 extends over 14 amino acids. With 7 bases removed from V and 2 bases from J, the gap between germline ends came to 12 bases. CDR3 residues: CASTSNEPKNIQYF. CDR3 coding DNA: TGTGCCAGCACTTCTAATGAGCCCAAAAACATTCAGTACTTC.

The chain combines TRBV28 with TRBJ2-2; 10 positions match TRBD1. The V segment lost 8 bases and the J segment 6 bases; nucleotides outside the gene matches: 9. Germline CDR1 reads MDHEN; CDR2 reads SYDVKM. The CDR3 totals 15 residues. The CDR3 spells CASAGTGDLAGELFF. The CDR3 DNA follows: TGTGCCAGCGCCGGGACAGGGGATTTGGCCGGGGAGCTGTTTTTT.

This clonotype has more than one count but fewer than ten. This chain's CDR3 is CATSNLKGGPPSTDTQYF. For the CDR3, the DNA is TGTGCCACCAGCAATCTGAAAGGGGGCCCTCCTAGCACAGATACGCAGTATTTT. J is TRBJ2-3 and V is TRBV15, with 7 bases fitting TRBD1. CDR1 and CDR2 (germline): LNHNV, YYDKDF (reference sequence). Trimming took 4 bases from V and 0 from J; bases not matched to a gene: 13. This CDR3 contains 18 residues. Complete variable domain (other parts from reference TRBV15 and TRBJ2-3): DAMVIQNPRYQVTQFGKPVTLSCSQTLNHNVMYWYQQKSSQAPKLLFHYYDKDFNNEADTPDNFQSRRPNTSFCFLDIRSPGLGDTAMYLCATSNLKGGPPSTDTQYFGPGTRLTVL.

This clonotype was counted many times. The rearrangement links TRBV5-1 to TRBJ1-6; D gene ambiguous. Germline CDR1 and CDR2: SGHRS and YFSETQ. CDR3 length: 14 amino acids. V lost 0 bases to trimming and J lost 7 bases, with 8 bases between them. CDR3 in amino acids: CASSLAGFNSPLHF. The CDR3 DNA sequence: TGCGCCAGCAGCTTGGCCGGGTTCAATTCACCCCTCCACTTT.

This clonotype was observed a few times. This chain connects TRBV28 to TRBJ2-1; a weak D match, TRBD2 (5 bases). This CDR3 contains 13 residues. The germline V gene encodes CDR1 MDHEN and CDR2 SYDVKM. V was trimmed by 3 bases and J by 9 bases, leaving 12 bases between them. CDR3 in DNA: TGTGCCAGCAGTTTTGGTGGACTTGGTGAGCAGTTCTTC. Amino acids: CASSFGGLGEQFF.

This clonotype was observed a handful of times. The chain carries TRBV15 and TRBJ2-5, with 8 bases lining up with TRBD2. CDR3 length: 17 amino acids. CDR1 and CDR2 (germline): LNHNV, YYDKDF (reference sequence). J gave up 3 bases and V 0 bases, and 9 bases lay outside the gene matches. CDR3 sequence reads: CATSRERLAGAKETQYF. The CDR3 coding sequence is TGTGCCACCAGCAGAGAACGCCTAGCGGGTGCTAAAGAGACCCAGTACTTC.

This clonotype was seen repeatedly, ten times or more. V is TRBV12-3 or TRBV12-4 and J is TRBJ2-7; D is ambiguous. V was cut by 6 bases and J by 2 bases, with 8 bases left in between. The CDR3 totals 12 residues. Here the CDR3 reads CASSRRTYEQYF. For the CDR3, the DNA is TGTGCCAGCAGCCGAAGAACCTACGAGCAGTACTTC.

This sequence joins TRBV7-2 and TRBJ2-5; D call uncertain. This CDR3 spans 13 amino acids. Germline V lookup: CDR1 SGHTA, CDR2 FQGNSA. The germline V and J ends were trimmed by 1 base and 3 bases, with 6 bases remaining between them. CDR3: CASSLVPKETQYF. The CDR3 DNA sequence: TGTGCCAGCAGCTTAGTGCCGAAAGAGACCCAGTACTTC.

DNA of the CDR3: TGTGCCAGCAGGGAGGGAGGTAGCGGGAGCTGGGATGAGCAGTTCTTC. It yields the protein CASREGGSGSWDEQFF. The chain employs TRBV7-2 and TRBJ2-1, with 9 bases lining up with TRBD2. The CDR3 runs 16 residues. Losses at the gene ends were 6 bases for V and 8 bases for J; bases not matched to a gene: 14. Germline values: CDR1 SGHTA, CDR2 FQGNSA. The entire variable domain, with the rest obtained from reference TRBV7-2 and TRBJ2-1, is as follows: GAGVSQSPSNKVTEKGKDVELRCDPISGHTALYWYRQSLGQGLEFLIYFQGNSAPDKSGLPSDRFSAERTGGSVSTLTIQRTQQEDSAVYLCASREGGSGSWDEQFFGPGTRLTVL.

This clonotype was seen more than once but under ten times. The chain couples TRBV30 to TRBJ1-2; TRBD1 might be the D (6 bases). The V gene's germline CDR1 is GTSNPN and CDR2 SVGIG (reference sequence). The V gene lost 2 bases and the J gene lost 6 bases, with 13 bases spanning the gap. The CDR3 totals 13 residues. The CDR3 nucleotides read TGTGCCTGGAGTCTCCTGGACAGAGATGGCTACACCTTC. Protein product: CAWSLLDRDGYTF.

This clonotype was seen a handful of times. The V call is TRBV4-2, the J call TRBJ2-1; TRBD1 is a possible D gene (5 bases). CDR3 length equals 18 residues. With 0 bases removed from V and 1 base from J, the gap between germline ends came to 16 bases. CDR1 is LGHNA and CDR2 is YNFKEQ in the germline V gene. CDR3 loop: CASSQDVGQALSYNEQFF. CDR3 sequence (DNA): TGTGCCAGCAGCCAAGACGTCGGACAAGCGTTGTCCTACAATGAGCAGTTCTTC.

The sample holds a few counts of this clonotype. The chain employs TRBV28 and TRBJ2-3; either TRBD1 or TRBD2 may supply D (5 bases each). The CDR3 runs to 15 residues. V gave up 7 bases and J gave up 7 bases, with 21 bases separating them. Per the germline V gene, CDR1 is MDHEN and CDR2 is SYDVKM. CDR3 bases: TGTGCCAGCACCCTAAGTGGGGGTCAGGCAAATACGCAGTATTTT. This gives the protein CASTLSGGQANTQYF.

The chain is built from TRBV6-1 and TRBJ2-1, with 7 positions matching TRBD2. The CDR3 consists of 14 residues. The ends lost 4 bases at V and 4 bases at J; junction bases unmatched: 4. Looked up from germline, CDR1 is MNHNS and CDR2 is SASEGT. The CDR3 spells CASSGAGLYNEQFF. CDR3 nucleotide sequence: TGTGCCAGCAGTGGCGCGGGACTATACAATGAGCAGTTCTTC.

The chain links TRBV5-6 to TRBJ1-1; D may be TRBD1 (6 bases). V gave up 4 bases and J gave up 6 bases, with 25 bases separating them. The CDR3 spans 17 residues. Germline V gives CDR1 SGHDT, CDR2 YYEEEE. CDR3 sequence: CASSPGRTVMTGAEAFF. The CDR3 DNA is TGTGCCAGCAGCCCAGGGAGGACAGTAATGACCGGCGCTGAAGCTTTCTTT.

The rearrangement links TRBV5-1 to TRBJ2-1; 9 bases fit TRBD2. Trimming cost V 3 bases and J 3 bases; bases outside gene matches: 4. Germline CDR1 SGHRS, CDR2 YFSETQ. The CDR3 is 15 amino acids. The CDR3 sequence is CASSSLAGNYNEQFF. The CDR3 nucleotides read TGCGCCAGCAGCTCCCTAGCGGGGAACTACAATGAGCAGTTCTTC.

The V and J genes are TRBV29-1 and TRBJ1-4; a possible D gene is TRBD1 (5 bases). The CDR3 has 13 amino acids. Trimming shortened V by 7 bases and J by 5 bases, and 14 bases separated the two germline ends. The germline V gene has CDR1 SQVTM and CDR2 ANQGSEA. The CDR3 reads CSAHGTENEKLFF. In DNA form, the CDR3 reads TGCAGCGCACACGGGACGGAGAATGAAAAACTGTTTTTT.